This is a list of T cell receptor beta chains from one sample in a study of T cell changes during pregnancy in multiple sclerosis. Here immunoSEQ multiplex PCR was the method, and the copy in TCRdb shows in-frame clones only, minus some. Counted here are fewer than 25,000 clones, about nine tenths occurring once; the ten biggest clones make up 4.5% to 6%. The sequenced sample was CD8+ T cells from peripheral blood mononuclear cells, obtained in the third trimester of pregnancy. Receptors were obtained from a female donor in good health, enrolled as a control in a pregnancy study. CDR3s leave out the opening cysteine and the closing phenylalanine or tryptophan.

v_call: TRBV12-5
cdr3_aa: ASGFNRDTGELF

v_call: TRBV5-1
cdr3_aa: ASSSQGQGGEKLF

v_call: TRBV12-5
cdr3_aa: ASGPTVDYGYT

v_call: TRBV7-3
cdr3_aa: ASSSSGGATDTQY

v_call: TRBV4-2
cdr3_aa: ASSQGARGEDTQY

v_call: TRBV30
cdr3_aa: ACAQGAITEAF

v_call: TRBV4-1
cdr3_aa: ASSHSDTGAYEQY

v_call: TRBV4-3
cdr3_aa: ASSQVVTGLGNTIY

v_call: TRBV11-2
cdr3_aa: ASSLGYGGGDEQY

v_call: TRBV9
cdr3_aa: ASSTREGIGSPLH

v_call: TRBV11-2
cdr3_aa: ASSQPGGPGNTIY

v_call: TRBV9
cdr3_aa: ASSGQQETQY

v_call: TRBV4-3
cdr3_aa: ASSQDRSSYEQY

v_call: TRBV27
cdr3_aa: ASSAGGFYGYT

v_call: TRBV4-3
cdr3_aa: ASSQDDRGVSGANVLT

v_call: TRBV9
cdr3_aa: ASSVSTGGTGELF

v_call: TRBV4-1
cdr3_aa: ASSQASFEISGNTIY

v_call: TRBV5-1
cdr3_aa: ASTGGYGYT

v_call: TRBV7-2
cdr3_aa: ASSYPGAGAPEQY

v_call: TRBV4-2
cdr3_aa: ASSQDRGLETQY

v_call: TRBV6-5
cdr3_aa: ASSSTGGGENGYT

v_call: TRBV12-5
cdr3_aa: ASGTGGEKLF

v_call: TRBV11-2
cdr3_aa: ASSLTSTDTQY

v_call: TRBV5-6
cdr3_aa: ASSVTGVFYEQY

v_call: TRBV4-3
cdr3_aa: ASSHPRTGSRRNGYT

v_call: TRBV4-3
cdr3_aa: ASSQEGPSTDTQY

v_call: TRBV14
cdr3_aa: ARPYRENTEAF

v_call: TRBV7-9
cdr3_aa: ASSLSAGSGTEAF

v_call: TRBV27
cdr3_aa: ASSSIRGTEQF

v_call: TRBV30
cdr3_aa: AWSVRGRTQY

v_call: TRBV27
cdr3_aa: ASSPGSGNPYEQY

v_call: TRBV7-8
cdr3_aa: ASSPTGNLNTEAF

v_call: TRBV27
cdr3_aa: ASRTTGNGYT

v_call: TRBV5-1
cdr3_aa: ASSSPVGHREQF

v_call: TRBV7-6
cdr3_aa: ASSRRGGKDTGELF

v_call: TRBV13
cdr3_aa: ASSLGSRGYNEQF

v_call: TRBV7-9
cdr3_aa: ASSHPGGKGEQY

v_call: TRBV13
cdr3_aa: ASSLIERGVRDTQY

v_call: TRBV13
cdr3_aa: ASSLWGQGNYGYT

v_call: TRBV7-8
cdr3_aa: ASSLDAGASTDTQY

v_call: TRBV7-9
cdr3_aa: ASSDVGTGVNEQY

v_call: TRBV28
cdr3_aa: ASRYGSEAF

v_call: TRBV4-2
cdr3_aa: ASTMGLAGGNEQF

v_call: TRBV7-9
cdr3_aa: ASSLPGGNQPQH